The source of this T cell receptor beta chain is a study of cytomegalovirus exposure and HLA in healthy donors. The V and J ends lost 5 bases and 5 bases, in that order; junction bases with no gene match: 2. Germline values: CDR1 KGHSH, CDR2 LQKENI. The CDR3 loop spans 12 amino acids. Primers: 60 Vbeta forward and 13 Jbeta reverse. TCRdb's table, derived via immunoSEQ multiplex PCR, lists solely in-frame clones and lacks some. The sample gives nearly 200,000 clones, over 60% of which show up once; 2% to 2.5% is in the top ten. Findings of the study overall: It was reportedly the case that the classifier diagnosed cytomegalovirus status with high specificity and sensitivity. When presence/absence was analysed, sequencing depth was taken to be roughly uniform across donors. Later analysis suggested most CMV-associated TCR beta chains were HLA-restricted.

For this clone: The antigen is unknown.

Source material: PBMCs. The chain couples TRBV18 to TRBJ2-7; 8 bases map to TRBD1. The origin of this receptor is a woman under 40 in good health and CMV-seropositive. This chain's CDR3 is CASSATGDEQYF. CDR3 sequence (DNA): TGTGCCAGCTCAGCGACAGGGGACGAGCAGTACTTC.